The clone carrying this T cell receptor beta chain was recorded at least ten times. Its cognate antigen is unknown. The source of the sample is a study of T cell repertoires in cytomegalovirus infection. Trimming at V came to 4 bases and at J to 8 bases, leaving 9 bases not matched to a gene. CDR3 length: 14 residues. In germline, CDR1 is LNHNV, CDR2 YYDKDF (reference sequence). TCRdb itself ran the reads through MiXCR, one entry per CDR3 protein. The data contain 450,000 to 600,000 distinct CDR3 sequences, about 11% of them seen just once; the ten biggest clones take up approximately 10%. Regarding the study as a whole: HLA-C-restricted CMV-specific TCR beta clonotypes prevailed in the ex vivo response.

This receptor was obtained from a human donor in good health (CMV status not recorded). Some clones in this sample may be carry-over from other donors' samples. The chain employs TRBV15 and TRBJ1-2; 8 bases fit TRBD1. The material sequenced was PBMCs. CDR3 bases: TGTGCCACCAGCACTGACAGGGGATCGGGCGGCTACACCTTC. It encodes CATSTDRGSGGYTF.